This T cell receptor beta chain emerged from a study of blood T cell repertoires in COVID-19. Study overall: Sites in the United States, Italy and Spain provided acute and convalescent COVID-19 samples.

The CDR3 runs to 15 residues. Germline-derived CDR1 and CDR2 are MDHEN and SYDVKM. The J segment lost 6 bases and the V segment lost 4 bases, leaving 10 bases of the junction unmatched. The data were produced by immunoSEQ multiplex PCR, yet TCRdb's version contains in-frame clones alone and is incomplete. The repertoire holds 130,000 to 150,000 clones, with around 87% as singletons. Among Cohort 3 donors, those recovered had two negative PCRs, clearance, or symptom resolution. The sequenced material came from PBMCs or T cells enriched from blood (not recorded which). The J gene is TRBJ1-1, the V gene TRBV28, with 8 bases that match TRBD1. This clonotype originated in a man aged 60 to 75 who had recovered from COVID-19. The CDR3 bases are TGTGCCAGCAGTTCGGACAGGGTGGATGATTCTGAAGCTTTCTTT. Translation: CASSSDRVDDSEAFF.